Listed here are 3 T cell receptor beta chains from one sample, sequenced in a study of identical twins. TCRdb itself ran the 5' RACE reads through MiXCR, one entry per CDR3 protein. The sample includes 220,000 or so distinct CDR3 sequences, about 7.3% seen only once; the top ten take roughly 3.9%. These data were also reused for a study on yellow fever vaccine responses in identical twins.

Specimen: memory (CD45RO+) T cells sorted from blood. The receptors come from a woman under 30 in good health.

This clonotype came up many times. The gene calls are TRBV7-2 and TRBJ1-1, with 7 positions matching TRBD1. Germline V gives CDR1 SGHTA, CDR2 FQGNSA. The CDR3 loop spans 19 amino acids. With 0 bases clipped from V and 2 bases from J, the junction kept 15 bases outside the gene matches. CDR3 nucleotides: TGTGCCAGCAGCTTAGCGGGGCGAGGAGGGGGCGTCCGTAACACTGAAGCTTTCTTT. As protein: CASSLAGRGGGVRNTEAFF.

This clonotype was observed many times. The rearrangement links TRBV6-1 to TRBJ2-2, with TRBD1 matching 11 bases. The CDR3 covers 16 residues. V lost 5 bases to trimming and J lost 5 bases; unmatched junction nucleotides: 7. From germline, CDR1 is MNHNS and CDR2 SASEGT. CDR3 DNA sequence: TGTGCCAGCAGTAAAGGACAGGGGGCAATTACCGGGGAGCTGTTTTTT. This translates into CASSKGQGAITGELFF.

This clonotype has more than one count but fewer than ten. The genes are TRBV28 and TRBJ2-7, with a possible D match to TRBD2 (6 bases). V dropped 1 base and J dropped 2 bases, with 9 bases sitting between them. CDR1 is MDHEN and CDR2 is SYDVKM in the germline V gene. This CDR3 region has 14 residues. The CDR3 protein is CASSLSGRTYEQYV. The CDR3 coding sequence is TGTGCCAGCAGTTTATCAGGGAGGACCTACGAGCAGTACGTC.